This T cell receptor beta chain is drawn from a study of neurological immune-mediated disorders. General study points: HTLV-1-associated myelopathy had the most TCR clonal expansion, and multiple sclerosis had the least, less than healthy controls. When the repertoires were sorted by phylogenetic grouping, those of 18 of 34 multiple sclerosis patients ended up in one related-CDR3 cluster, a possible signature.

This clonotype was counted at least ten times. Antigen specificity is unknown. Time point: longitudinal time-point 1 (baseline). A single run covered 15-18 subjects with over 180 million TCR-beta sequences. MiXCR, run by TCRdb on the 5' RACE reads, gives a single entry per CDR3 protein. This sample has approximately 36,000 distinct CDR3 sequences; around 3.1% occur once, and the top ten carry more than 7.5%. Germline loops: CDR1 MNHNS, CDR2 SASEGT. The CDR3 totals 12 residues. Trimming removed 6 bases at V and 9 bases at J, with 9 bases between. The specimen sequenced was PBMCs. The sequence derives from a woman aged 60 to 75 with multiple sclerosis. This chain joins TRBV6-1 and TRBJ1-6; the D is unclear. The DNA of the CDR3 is TGTGCCAGCAGGGTACAGATTTCACCCCTCCACTTT. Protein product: CASRVQISPLHF.